Presented here are 17 T cell receptor beta chains from one specimen sequenced in a study of T cells in Graves' hyperthyroidism and ophthalmopathy. TCR beta CDR3 regions were amplified from RNA transcripts. TCR CDR3 regions were first amplified by RT-PCR with HTBI primers. TCRdb analysed the multiplex PCR reads with MiXCR anew, one entry per CDR3 protein. The profile covers around 690,000 distinct CDR3 sequences, with roughly 17% appearing a single time and less than 20% taken by the ten largest. Sequences were obtained from blood. The receptors were gathered from a man aged 50-59 years with Graves' hyperthyroidism.

There are many counts of this clonotype. The chain carries TRBV28 and TRBJ2-7, with D perhaps TRBD1 (6 bases). The V end was cut by 6 bases, the J end by 6 bases, with 15 bases between. Germline CDR1 reads MDHEN; CDR2 reads SYDVKM. This CDR3 is built from 13 residues. CDR3 sequence reads: CASSLTGYGEQYF. CDR3 coding DNA: TGTGCCAGCAGCCTAACAGGGTACGGCGAGCAGTACTTC.

The sample holds many counts of this clonotype. J is TRBJ2-5 and V is TRBV7-2; the D gene is possibly TRBD2 (5 bases). CDR1 and CDR2 from the germline V gene are SGHTA and FQGNSA. The CDR3 consists of 15 residues. V gave up 2 bases and J gave up 2 bases, with 12 bases separating them. The CDR3 nucleotides are TGTGCCAGCAGCTTAACCGCGCGGGCACAAGAGACCCAGTACTTC. It encodes CASSLTARAQETQYF.

This clonotype was detected only a few times. The chain is built from TRBV24-1 and TRBJ1-5; 11 bases are a match to TRBD1. The CDR3 spans 16 residues. The V segment lost 2 bases and the J segment 4 bases; nucleotides outside the gene matches: 3. The V gene's germline CDR1 is KGHDR and CDR2 SFDVKD. The CDR3 sequence is CATSDSGTGGNQPQHF. The CDR3 DNA is TGTGCCACCAGTGATTCCGGGACAGGGGGTAATCAGCCCCAGCATTTT.

This clonotype was recorded many times. The CDR3 region is CASTDHNWGDEQFF. In DNA form, the CDR3 reads TGCGCCAGCACCGACCACAATTGGGGCGATGAGCAGTTCTTC. The chain carries TRBV5-1 and TRBJ2-1; D possibly corresponds to TRBD1 (5 bases). Trimming pared 6 bases from V and 8 bases from J, leaving 18 bases between. The CDR3 spans 14 residues. CDR1 and CDR2 from the germline V gene are SGHRS and YFSETQ.

This clonotype was counted ten times or more. This chain connects TRBV28 to TRBJ2-3; D perhaps matches TRBD2 (6 bases). Germline loops: CDR1 MDHEN, CDR2 SYDVKM. Trimming shortened V by 6 bases and J by 6 bases, and 28 bases separated the two germline ends. This CDR3 comprises 18 residues. The CDR3 protein is CASSFSPLAGRVDDTQYF. The CDR3 region has the DNA TGTGCCAGCAGCTTCTCCCCTCTCGCGGGAAGGGTGGATGATACGCAGTATTTT.

This clonotype was counted at least ten times. The CDR3 reads CASRTPGQGENEQYF. The CDR3 DNA is TGTGCCAGCAGGACTCCGGGACAGGGTGAGAACGAGCAGTACTTC. V gene TRBV2 combines with J gene TRBJ2-7; 9 bases map to TRBD1. The junction had 11 bases not matched to a gene; V was cut back by 6 bases and J by 5 bases. The CDR3 covers 15 residues. Germline values: CDR1 SNHLY, CDR2 FYNNEI.

This clonotype was counted only a few times. V is TRBV30 and J is TRBJ1-3; D is unresolved. The CDR3 is 12 residues long. The germline CDR1 and CDR2 sequences are GTSNPN and SVGIG (reference sequence). V lost 8 bases to trimming and J lost 0 bases, with 8 bases between them. In DNA form, the CDR3 reads TGTGCCCGTAGCGGCTCTGGAAACACCATATATTTT. Protein: CARSGSGNTIYF.

The sample holds a few counts of this clonotype. The V gene is TRBV19, the J gene TRBJ2-1, with a possible D match to TRBD1 (6 bases). The germline V and J ends were trimmed by 2 bases and 7 bases, with 15 bases remaining between them. CDR1 is LNHDA, CDR2 SQIVND, per germline (reference sequence). CDR3 length: 15 residues. CDR3 sequence (DNA): TGTGCCAGTAGTATATACTGGCAGGGGATGAATGAGCAGTTCTTC. It is translated as CASSIYWQGMNEQFF.

This clonotype was counted between two and nine times. This may be a read error: a much more frequent sequence differs by one nucleotide. The conserved phenylalanine or tryptophan normally closing the CDR3 is absent here, so this likely arose from a read error. V usage is TRBV29-1 and J usage is TRBJ2-5; 10 nucleotides align to TRBD1. Trimming removed 6 bases from V and 2 bases from J; junction bases left unmatched: 6. The CDR3 loop spans 14 amino acids. Germline lookup yields CDR1 SQVTM and CDR2 ANQGSEA. CDR3 DNA: TGCAGCGTCAGGGACAGGGGCCCTCAAGAGACCCAGTACCTC. Translated, it gives CSVRDRGPQETQYL.

This clonotype occurred a few times. The rearrangement links TRBV18 to TRBJ2-6; tentatively, D is TRBD1 (6 bases). The V end was cut by 6 bases, the J end by 0 bases, with 15 bases between. CDR1 KGHSH and CDR2 LQKENI come from the germline V gene. The CDR3 has 17 amino acids. CDR3 in DNA: TGTGCCAGCTCCGAACAGGGCCTCAGCTCTGGGGCCAACGTCCTGACTTTC. It is translated as CASSEQGLSSGANVLTF. The complete variable domain, with remaining parts taken from reference TRBV18 and TRBJ2-6, reads NAGVMQNPRHLVRRRGQEARLRCSPMKGHSHVYWYRQLPEEGLKFMVYLQKENIIDESGMPKERFSAEFPKEGPSILRIQQVVRGDSAAYFCASSEQGLSSGANVLTFGAGSRLTVL.

This clonotype was seen at least ten times. The chain links TRBV12-3 or TRBV12-4 to TRBJ1-4, with D hard to call. Deletions cut 5 bases from V and 1 base from J, with 11 bases between. CDR3 length equals 15 residues. CDR3 sequence: CASSLTAGTNEKLFF. The CDR3 DNA reads as TGTGCCAGCAGTCTAACAGCGGGAACTAATGAAAAACTGTTTTTT.

At least ten counts were recorded for this clonotype. The chain combines TRBV7-2 with TRBJ2-7; D is ambiguous. Germline loops: CDR1 SGHTA, CDR2 FQGNSA. CDR3 size: 15 residues. Trimming cost V 1 base and J 4 bases, with 14 bases left between them. Here the CDR3 reads CASSLEVRATYEQYF. Here the CDR3 DNA reads TGTGCCAGCAGCTTAGAGGTTCGGGCTACATACGAGCAGTACTTC.

This clonotype appeared many times. The V call is TRBV12-3 or TRBV12-4, the J call TRBJ1-1; the match to TRBD1 covers 7 bases. Trimming cost V 6 bases and J 1 base; bases outside gene matches: 5. CDR3 length equals 14 residues. CDR3 nucleotides: TGTGCCAGCAGCTTTGACAGGGCGAACACTGAAGCTTTCTTT. Amino acids: CASSFDRANTEAFF.

This clonotype was seen more than once but under ten times. J is TRBJ1-2 and V is TRBV12-3 or TRBV12-4; 8 nucleotides line up with TRBD1. CDR3 length: 13 amino acids. Trimming removed 2 bases from V and 6 bases from J; junction bases left unmatched: 2. The CDR3 is CASSLTGGHGYTF. CDR3 bases: TGTGCCAGCAGTTTAACAGGGGGGCATGGCTACACCTTC.

The CDR3 region is CASSLTGLNCNSPLHF. DNA for the CDR3: TGTGCCAGCAGCCTAACTGGACTCAACTGTAATTCACCCCTCCACTTT. The chain uses TRBV6-2 or TRBV6-3 and TRBJ1-6; D gene uncertain. CDR1 and CDR2 (germline): MNHEY, SVGEGT. V was shortened by 6 bases and J by 6 bases, with 18 bases between the two germline ends. The CDR3 loop spans 16 amino acids.

This clonotype was seen only a few times. Just one base apart from a much larger clone, this may be a read error. This chain joins TRBV9 and TRBJ2-1; 7 bases are shared with TRBD1. Germline V gene lookup returns CDR1 SGDLS and CDR2 YYNGEE. V lost 3 bases to trimming and J lost 2 bases; unmatched junction nucleotides: 2. CDR3 length equals 14 residues. The CDR3, as DNA: TGTGCCAGCAGCGCCGGGACAGCCTACAATGAGCAGTTCTTC. The encoded protein is CASSAGTAYNEQFF.

This clonotype came up many times. The chain couples TRBV28 to TRBJ2-7; 9 bases map to TRBD1. The germline V gene encodes CDR1 MDHEN and CDR2 SYDVKM. Unmatched junction bases numbered 4, after V lost 6 bases and J lost 4 bases. The CDR3 length is 13 residues. The CDR3 coding sequence is TGTGCCAGCAGCGGACAGGGGAGGTACGAGCAGTACTTC. Amino acid sequence: CASSGQGRYEQYF.